These 9 T cell receptor beta chains share one sample of origin, sequenced in a study of blood T cell repertoires in COVID-19. Generated by immunoSEQ multiplex PCR, the TCRdb table keeps only in-frame clones and is missing some. Of 150,000 or so clones listed, around 81% are singletons. The sample comprised peripheral blood. The source of these receptors is a woman aged 60 to 75 with acute or convalescent COVID-19.

V and J are TRBV19 and TRBJ2-1; TRBD2 matches 11 bases. Germline V lookup: CDR1 LNHDA, CDR2 SQIVND (reference sequence). Trimming removed 7 bases from V and 4 bases from J; junction bases left unmatched: 3. The CDR3 length is 14 residues. The CDR3 loop reads CASMWTSGYNEQFF. CDR3 DNA sequence: TGTGCCAGTATGTGGACTAGCGGGTACAATGAGCAGTTCTTC.

V and J are TRBV5-1 and TRBJ2-2; 10 bases align to TRBD2. Trimming took 1 base from V and 3 from J; bases not matched to a gene: 0. Germline V gene data show CDR1 as SGHRS and CDR2 as YFSETQ. The CDR3 sequence is 15 residues long. DNA for the CDR3: TGCGCCAGCAGCTTGAGCGGGAGGGACACCGGGGAGCTGTTTTTT. This gives the protein CASSLSGRDTGELFF.

This chain connects TRBV7-8 to TRBJ2-3; TRBD1 might be the D (5 bases). V lost 4 bases and J lost 1, with 6 bases in between. CDR1 is SGHVS, CDR2 FQNEAQ, per germline. This CDR3 has 13 amino acids. CDR3 in amino acids: CASSSGRTDTQYF. CDR3 coding DNA: TGTGCCAGCAGCTCAGGGCGCACAGATACGCAGTATTTT.

The chain links TRBV28 to TRBJ2-1; TRBD2 agrees at 7 bases. The CDR3 runs to 17 residues. Germline lookup yields CDR1 MDHEN and CDR2 SYDVKM. V lost 5 bases and J lost 2; bases outside the gene matches: 12. CDR3 bases: TGTGCCAGCAGTCCCCAGGCGGGAGTGGTCCCCTACAATGAGCAGTTCTTC. This sequence encodes CASSPQAGVVPYNEQFF.

The rearrangement links TRBV30 to TRBJ1-2, with 7 bases fitting TRBD1. Germline V gene lookup returns CDR1 GTSNPN and CDR2 SVGIG (reference sequence). The CDR3 has 14 amino acids. The V segment lost 8 bases and the J segment 0 bases; nucleotides outside the gene matches: 9. The CDR3: CAQTGAVANYGYTF. The CDR3 DNA reads TGTGCCCAAACAGGGGCCGTCGCTAACTATGGCTACACCTTC.

The gene calls are TRBV2 and TRBJ1-2, with D tentatively TRBD1 (6 bases). Trimming left V 8 bases short and J 1 base short, with 11 bases between. Germline-derived CDR1 and CDR2 are SNHLY and FYNNEI. This CDR3 spans 13 amino acids. CDR3 region: CASVLQGNYGYTF. CDR3 DNA sequence: TGTGCCAGCGTCTTACAGGGTAACTATGGCTACACCTTC. The whole variable domain, filled in from reference TRBV2 and TRBJ1-2, reads EPEVTQTPSHQVTQMGQEVILRCVPISNHLYFYWYRQILGQKVEFLVSFYNNEISEKSEIFDDQFSVERPDGSNFTLKIRSTKLEDSAMYFCASVLQGNYGYTFGSGTRLTVV.

This chain uses TRBV11-3 with TRBJ2-5, with D perhaps matching TRBD1 (6 bases). Deletions cut 2 bases from V and 5 bases from J, with 21 bases between. The germline gives CDR1 SGHNT, CDR2 YENEEA. The CDR3 is 17 amino acids. CDR3 sequence (DNA): TGTGCCAGCAGCTTAAAAGCCGGGACACCGTTAGGGGAGACCCAGTACTTC. Translation: CASSLKAGTPLGETQYF.

The chain is built from TRBV29-1 and TRBJ2-7, with 9 bases matching TRBD1. This CDR3 region has 15 residues. Germline V lookup: CDR1 SQVTM, CDR2 ANQGSEA. Trimming at V came to 0 bases and at J to 4 bases, leaving 7 bases not matched to a gene. In nucleotides, the CDR3 is TGCAGCGTTGAAGACTTTACAGGGACAGGGTACGAGCAGTACTTC. The encoded protein is CSVEDFTGTGYEQYF.

This chain joins TRBV6-5 and TRBJ1-1, with TRBD1 as a possible D gene (6 bases). This CDR3 region has 16 residues. Germline values: CDR1 MNHEY, CDR2 SVGAGI. With 0 bases removed from V and 4 bases from J, the gap between germline ends came to 15 bases. The CDR3 coding sequence is TGTGCCAGCAGTTACTCGAGGGGGGGGGCGCGCACTGAAGCTTTCTTT. Protein sequence: CASSYSRGGARTEAFF.